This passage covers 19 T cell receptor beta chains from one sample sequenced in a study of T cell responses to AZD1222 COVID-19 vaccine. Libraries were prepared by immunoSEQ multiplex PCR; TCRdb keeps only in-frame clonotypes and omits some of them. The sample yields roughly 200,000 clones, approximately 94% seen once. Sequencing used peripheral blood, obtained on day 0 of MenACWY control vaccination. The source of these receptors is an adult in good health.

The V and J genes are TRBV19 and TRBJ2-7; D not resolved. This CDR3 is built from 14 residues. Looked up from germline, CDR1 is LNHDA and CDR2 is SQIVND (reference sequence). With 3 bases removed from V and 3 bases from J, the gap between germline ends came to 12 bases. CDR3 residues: CASSIDALNYEQYF. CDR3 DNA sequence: TGTGCCAGTAGTATCGATGCACTCAACTACGAGCAGTACTTC.

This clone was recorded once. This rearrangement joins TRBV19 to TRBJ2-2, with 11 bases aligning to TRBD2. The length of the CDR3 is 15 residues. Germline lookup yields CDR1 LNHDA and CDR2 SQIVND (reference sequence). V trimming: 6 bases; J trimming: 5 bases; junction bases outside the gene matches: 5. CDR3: CASRLAGVLTGELFF. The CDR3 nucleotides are TGTGCCAGTAGACTAGCGGGGGTTTTAACCGGGGAGCTGTTTTTT.

CDR3 bases: TGTGCCAGCAGAGGACAGTGGAATCAGCCCCAGCATTTT. Amino acid sequence: CASRGQWNQPQHF. The genes are TRBV12-3 or TRBV12-4 and TRBJ1-5; possible D gene TRBD1, 6 bases. This CDR3 is 13 amino acids long. Trimming took 6 bases from V and 4 from J, leaving 10 bases between them.

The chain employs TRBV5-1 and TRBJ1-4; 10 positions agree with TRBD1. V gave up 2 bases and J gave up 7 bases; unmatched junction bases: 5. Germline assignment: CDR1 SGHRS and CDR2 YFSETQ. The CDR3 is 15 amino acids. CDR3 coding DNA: TGCGCCAGCAGCTTTACCGGGACAGGGGTTGAAAAACTGTTTTTT. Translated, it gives CASSFTGTGVEKLFF.

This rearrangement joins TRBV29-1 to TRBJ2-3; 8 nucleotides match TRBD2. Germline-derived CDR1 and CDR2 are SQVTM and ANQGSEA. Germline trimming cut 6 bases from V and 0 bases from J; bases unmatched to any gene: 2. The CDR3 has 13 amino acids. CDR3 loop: CSVASGSTDTQYF. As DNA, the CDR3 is TGCAGCGTGGCTAGCGGGAGCACAGATACGCAGTATTTT.

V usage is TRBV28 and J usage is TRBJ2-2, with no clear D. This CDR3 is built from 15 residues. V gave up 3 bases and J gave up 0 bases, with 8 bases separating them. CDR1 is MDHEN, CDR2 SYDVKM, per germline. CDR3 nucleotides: TGTGCCAGCAGTTTGAGCCTTCCGAACACCGGGGAGCTGTTTTTT. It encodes CASSLSLPNTGELFF.

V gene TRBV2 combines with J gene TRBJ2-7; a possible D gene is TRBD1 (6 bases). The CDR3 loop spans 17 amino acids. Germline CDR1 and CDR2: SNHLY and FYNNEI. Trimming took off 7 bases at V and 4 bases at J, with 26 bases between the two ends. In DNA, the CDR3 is TGTGCCAGCACTAACCCCCTAAGGCAGGGGATATCGTACGAGCAGTACTTC. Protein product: CASTNPLRQGISYEQYF.

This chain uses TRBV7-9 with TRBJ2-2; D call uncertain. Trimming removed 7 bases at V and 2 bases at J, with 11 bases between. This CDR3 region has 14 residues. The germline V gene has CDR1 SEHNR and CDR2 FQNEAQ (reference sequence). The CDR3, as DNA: TGTGCCAGCACCCGTAACACTAACACCGGGGAGCTGTTTTTT. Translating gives CASTRNTNTGELFF.

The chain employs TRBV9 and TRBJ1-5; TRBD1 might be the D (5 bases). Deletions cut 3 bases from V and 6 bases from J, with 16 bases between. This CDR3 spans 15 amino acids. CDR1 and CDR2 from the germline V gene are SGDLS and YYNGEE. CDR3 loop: CASSARGETSQPQHF. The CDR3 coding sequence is TGTGCCAGCAGCGCGAGAGGGGAGACGAGTCAGCCCCAGCATTTT.

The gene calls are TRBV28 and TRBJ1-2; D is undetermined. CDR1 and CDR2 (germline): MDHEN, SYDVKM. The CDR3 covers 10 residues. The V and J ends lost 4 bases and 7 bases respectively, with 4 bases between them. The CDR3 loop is CASSSGGYTF. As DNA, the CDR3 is TGTGCCAGCAGTTCGGGTGGCTACACCTTC.

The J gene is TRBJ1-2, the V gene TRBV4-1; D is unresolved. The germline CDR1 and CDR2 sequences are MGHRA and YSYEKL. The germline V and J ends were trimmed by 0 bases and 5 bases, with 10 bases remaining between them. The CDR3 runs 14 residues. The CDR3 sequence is CASSQESVLYGYTF. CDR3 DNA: TGCGCCAGCAGCCAAGAGTCGGTCCTATATGGCTACACCTTC.

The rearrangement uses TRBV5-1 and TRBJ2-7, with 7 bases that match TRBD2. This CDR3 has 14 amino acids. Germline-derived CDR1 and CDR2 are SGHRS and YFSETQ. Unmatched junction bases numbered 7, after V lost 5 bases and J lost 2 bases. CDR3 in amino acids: CASSPSGGPYEQYF. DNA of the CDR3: TGCGCCAGCAGTCCTTCGGGGGGTCCCTACGAGCAGTACTTC. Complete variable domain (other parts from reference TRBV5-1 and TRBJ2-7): KAGVTQTPRYLIKTRGQQVTLSCSPISGHRSVSWYQQTPGQGLQFLFEYFSETQRNKGNFPGRFSGRQFSNSRSEMNVSTLELGDSALYLCASSPSGGPYEQYFGPGTRLTVT.

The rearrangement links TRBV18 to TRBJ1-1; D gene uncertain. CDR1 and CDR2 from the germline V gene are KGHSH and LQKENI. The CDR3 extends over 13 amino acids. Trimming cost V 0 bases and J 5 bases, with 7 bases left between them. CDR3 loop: CASSPPMVTEAFF. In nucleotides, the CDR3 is TGTGCCAGCTCACCACCGATGGTTACTGAAGCTTTCTTT.

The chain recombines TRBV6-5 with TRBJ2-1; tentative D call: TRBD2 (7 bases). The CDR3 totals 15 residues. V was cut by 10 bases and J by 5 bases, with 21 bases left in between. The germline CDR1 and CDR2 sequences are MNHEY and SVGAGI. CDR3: CATVREGGANNEQFF. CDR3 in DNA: TGTGCCACCGTTAGAGAGGGGGGGGCGAACAATGAGCAGTTCTTC.

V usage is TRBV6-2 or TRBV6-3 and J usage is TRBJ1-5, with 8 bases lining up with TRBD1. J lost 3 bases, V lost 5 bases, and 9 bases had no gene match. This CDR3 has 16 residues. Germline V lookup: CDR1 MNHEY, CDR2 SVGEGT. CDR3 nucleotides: TGTGCCAGCAGTGGATCCGACAGGGGCTTCAATCAGCCCCAGCATTTT. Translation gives CASSGSDRGFNQPQHF.

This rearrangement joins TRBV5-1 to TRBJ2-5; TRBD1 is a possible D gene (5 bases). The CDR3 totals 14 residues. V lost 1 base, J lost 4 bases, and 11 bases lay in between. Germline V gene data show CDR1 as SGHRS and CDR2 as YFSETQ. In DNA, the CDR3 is TGCGCCAGCAGCTTGTTCAGGGAAGGAGAGACCCAGTACTTC. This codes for CASSLFREGETQYF.

The CDR3 here is CASSPVIGLAEQYF. The CDR3 coding sequence is TGTGCCAGCAGCCCGGTAATAGGCCTCGCCGAGCAGTACTTC. This chain links TRBV5-8 with TRBJ2-7; D remains ambiguous. Germline loops: CDR1 SGHTS, CDR2 YDEGEE. V was pared by 4 bases and J by 6 bases, with 17 bases between. This CDR3 contains 14 residues. The full variable domain, rest sourced from reference TRBV5-8 and TRBJ2-7, is EAGVTQSPTHLIKTRGQQATLRCSPISGHTSVYWYQQALGLGLQFLLWYDEGEERNRGNFPPRFSGRQFPNYSSELNVNALELEDSALYLCASSPVIGLAEQYFGPGTRLTVT.

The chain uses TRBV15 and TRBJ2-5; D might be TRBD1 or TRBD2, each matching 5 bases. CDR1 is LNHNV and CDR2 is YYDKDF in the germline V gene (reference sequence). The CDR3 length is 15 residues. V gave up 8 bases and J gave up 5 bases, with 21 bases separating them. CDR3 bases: TGTGCCACCCTCGAGAGCCAGGGCTGGGGGGAGACCCAGTACTTC. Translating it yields CATLESQGWGETQYF. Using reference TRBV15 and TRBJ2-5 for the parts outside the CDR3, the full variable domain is DAMVIQNPRYQVTQFGKPVTLSCSQTLNHNVMYWYQQKSSQAPKLLFHYYDKDFNNEADTPDNFQSRRPNTSFCFLDIRSPGLGDTAMYLCATLESQGWGETQYFGPGTRLLVL.

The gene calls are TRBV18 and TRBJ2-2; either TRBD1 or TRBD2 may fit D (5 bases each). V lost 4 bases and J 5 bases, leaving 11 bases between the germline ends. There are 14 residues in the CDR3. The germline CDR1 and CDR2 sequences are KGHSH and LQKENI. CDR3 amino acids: CASSRPGTTGELFF. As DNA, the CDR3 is TGTGCCAGCTCACGTCCCGGGACGACCGGGGAGCTGTTTTTT.